This is a list of T cell receptor beta chains from one sample in a study of CD8 T cells in ankylosing spondylitis. Each CDR3 protein is one row after TCRdb ran MiXCR on the 5' RACE reads. The table records 150,000 to 200,000 distinct CDR3 sequences, around 13% of them present only once. Sequencing used blood, either unsorted or a sorted T cell fraction (not recorded which). These receptors were collected from a female donor with ankylosing spondylitis or in good health (not recorded which). Both conserved end residues are part of each CDR3. Fields, in order: J gene, V gene, D gene, clone size, CDR3 protein, CDR3 DNA. A D gene is named only where the DNA matches it firmly. Some rows mark clone size as missing; the rest say once, few, many or name a class of expanded clone.

>TRBJ2-5|TRBV11-2|-|-
CASSPTRGRETQYF
TGTGCCAGCAGCCCTACGAGGGGCAGGGAGACCCAGTACTTC
>TRBJ2-1|TRBV2|TRBD2|many
CASRTGTTTEQFF
TGTGCCAGCAGGACCGGGACTACCACGGAGCAGTTCTTC
>TRBJ1-1|TRBV7-9|-|few
CASILGTEAFF
TGTGCCAGCATCCTAGGGACTGAAGCTTTCTTT
>TRBJ1-2|TRBV12-3/TRBV12-4|TRBD1|many
CASSDRGDKGYTF
TGTGCCAGCAGTGACAGGGGTGATAAGGGCTACACCTTC
>TRBJ1-4|TRBV5-1|-|many
CASSLTEAREKLFF
TGCGCCAGCAGCTTGACGGAAGCAAGGGAAAAACTGTTTTTT
>TRBJ2-7|TRBV12-3/TRBV12-4|-|many
CASSLAVQYEQYF
TGTGCCAGCAGTTTAGCAGTTCAGTACGAGCAGTACTTC
>TRBJ2-7|TRBV5-1|TRBD2|few
CASGWTSGSEEQYF
TGCGCCAGCGGATGGACTAGCGGGAGTGAAGAGCAGTACTTC
>TRBJ2-3|TRBV11-2|-|many
CASSLSDGRTDTQYF
TGTGCCAGCAGCTTAAGTGACGGACGCACAGATACGCAGTATTTT
>TRBJ2-7|TRBV29-1|TRBD1|many
CSGGDRGFGEQYF
TGCAGCGGGGGGGACAGGGGGTTCGGCGAGCAGTACTTC
>TRBJ2-7|TRBV20-1|TRBD2|-
CSARARLASGAYEQYF
TGCAGTGCTAGAGCCCGTTTGGCTAGCGGAGCCTACGAGCAGTACTTC
>TRBJ2-3|TRBV20-1|-|many
CSASGSRDQLTDTQYF
TGCAGTGCTAGTGGCTCCCGGGACCAACTCACAGATACGCAGTATTTT
>TRBJ2-7|TRBV5-1|-|many
CASSLLATANYEQYF
TGCGCCAGCAGCCTTCTAGCGACAGCGAACTACGAGCAGTACTTC
>TRBJ1-1|TRBV7-2|-|many
CASSPRQTNTEAFF
TGTGCCAGCAGCCCCCGACAAACTAACACTGAAGCTTTCTTT
>TRBJ1-1|TRBV5-5|-|-
CASSLVPGAKNTEAFF
TGTGCCAGCAGCCTCGTTCCAGGGGCGAAGAACACTGAAGCTTTCTTT
>TRBJ2-1|TRBV12-3/TRBV12-4|-|many
CASSLVLGKNEQFF
TGTGCCAGCAGTTTAGTCCTAGGGAAAAATGAGCAGTTCTTC
>TRBJ2-5|TRBV7-2|-|few
CASSLVLEPQETQYF
TGTGCCAGCAGCTTAGTGCTAGAGCCACAAGAGACCCAGTACTTC
>TRBJ2-7|TRBV19|TRBD2|few
CASSSGLAGYEQYF
TGTGCCAGTAGTTCGGGACTAGCGGGCTACGAGCAGTACTTC
>TRBJ2-7|TRBV2|TRBD1|few
CASTSSTGGYEQYF
TGTGCCAGCACCTCATCGACAGGGGGCTACGAGCAGTACTTC
>TRBJ2-5|TRBV29-1|-|many
CSVAVTFQETQYF
TGCAGCGTCGCGGTTACGTTCCAAGAGACCCAGTACTTC
>TRBJ2-4|TRBV28|-|many
CASSSRQLAKNIQYF
TGTGCCAGCAGTTCCCGACAGCTAGCCAAAAACATTCAGTACTTC
>TRBJ2-7|TRBV20-1|TRBD1|many
CSAITRDRAGEQYF
TGCAGTGCTATAACCCGGGACAGGGCGGGTGAGCAGTACTTC
>TRBJ2-7|TRBV7-9|-|-
CASTGGTSPTYEQYF
TGTGCCAGCACCGGAGGGACCTCACCGACCTACGAGCAGTACTTC
>TRBJ2-1|TRBV6-2/TRBV6-3|-|few
CATEIGLGTYNEQFF
TGTGCCACCGAAATTGGGCTTGGTACCTACAATGAGCAGTTCTTC
>TRBJ2-1|TRBV20-1|TRBD2|-
CSAPRTSGRTSEQFF
TGCAGTGCTCCGCGGACTAGCGGGAGGACTAGTGAGCAGTTCTTC
>TRBJ2-7|TRBV12-3/TRBV12-4|-|many
CASSTFDAYEQYF
TGTGCCAGCAGCACCTTCGACGCCTACGAGCAGTACTTC
>TRBJ2-7|TRBV10-3|TRBD1|many
CAISESRDRSLNYEQYF
TGTGCCATCAGTGAGTCCCGGGACAGGTCCCTGAACTACGAGCAGTACTTC
>TRBJ1-4|TRBV19|TRBD1|-
CASCDDRGSEKLFF
TGTGCCAGTTGCGACGACAGGGGGAGTGAAAAACTGTTTTTT
>TRBJ2-1|TRBV6-2/TRBV6-3|-|few
CASSLLGGRGNEQFF
TGTGCCAGCTCGCTCTTGGGGGGCCGGGGCAATGAGCAGTTCTTC
>TRBJ2-3|TRBV4-3|TRBD2|many
CASSQDLASGPDTQYF
TGCGCCAGCAGCCAAGATCTGGCTAGCGGTCCAGATACGCAGTATTTT
>TRBJ1-6|TRBV9|-|many
CASTQGSSASPLHF
TGTGCCAGCACCCAGGGATCTTCTGCCTCACCCCTCCACTTT
>TRBJ2-7|TRBV7-2|TRBD1|few
CVSSLGTYRDRGHEQYF
TGTGTCAGCAGCTTGGGTACCTACCGGGACAGGGGTCACGAGCAGTACTTC
>TRBJ2-1|TRBV5-5|TRBD2|many
CASSSGGSSYNEQFF
TGTGCCAGCAGCTCGGGGGGTAGCTCCTACAATGAGCAGTTCTTC